The clone carrying this T cell receptor beta chain was counted many times. Its antigen is currently unknown. Ophthalmopathy patients had moderate-to-severe active disease, CAS ≥3, NOSPECS ≥4, and disease duration under 3 months. In germline, CDR1 is SGHDT, CDR2 YYEEEE. With 1 base removed from V and 6 bases from J, the gap between germline ends came to 14 bases. CDR3 length: 14 amino acids. This entry is derived from a study of T cells in Graves' hyperthyroidism and ophthalmopathy. TCR beta CDR3 region amplification was performed from RNA transcripts. HTBI primers were employed in a first-round RT-PCR of the TCR CDR3. MiXCR, run by TCRdb on the multiplex PCR reads, gives a single entry per CDR3 protein. This table has more than 45,000 distinct CDR3 sequences, around half appearing once. Study-level findings and limits: Before onset, ophthalmopathy was predicted by the model a median about six months earlier. Most thyroid clonotypes with frequency above 0.001 were detected in blood.

The specimen sequenced was blood. The chain employs TRBV5-6 and TRBJ2-7; possibly TRBD2 for D (5 bases). This TCR derives from a woman aged 30 to 39 with Graves' ophthalmopathy. CDR3 sequence reads: CASSLRESRSEQYF. CDR3 DNA sequence: TGTGCCAGCAGCTTGAGGGAGAGTAGAAGCGAGCAGTACTTC.